The 18 T cell receptor beta chains listed next were all sequenced from one sample in a study of T cell changes during pregnancy in multiple sclerosis. Assay used: immunoSEQ multiplex PCR; TCRdb lists only in-frame clones, some missing. Of 65,000 to 70,000 clones listed, 80% to 95% are singletons. The source was peripheral blood, collected in the first trimester of pregnancy. These receptors all come from a female donor with multiple sclerosis, enrolled in a pregnancy study.

The chain has TRBV28 and TRBJ2-2, with D possibly TRBD2 on 6 matching bases. The CDR3 has 15 amino acids. Germline CDR1 and CDR2: MDHEN and SYDVKM. V lost 4 bases to trimming and J lost 6 bases, with 15 bases between them. The CDR3 reads CASSSLGGSAGELFF. The DNA for the CDR3 is TGTGCCAGCAGTTCCTTGGGGGGTTCCGCCGGGGAGCTGTTTTTT.

The CDR3 sequence is CASSEASSGGYADTQYF. CDR3 DNA: TGTGCCAGCAGTGAAGCCTCTAGCGGGGGGTACGCAGATACGCAGTATTTT. The chain carries TRBV2 and TRBJ2-3; TRBD2 matches at 11 bases. Losses at the gene ends were 0 bases for V and 4 bases for J; bases not matched to a gene: 6. Germline V gives CDR1 SNHLY, CDR2 FYNNEI. The CDR3 is 17 amino acids.

This chain connects TRBV19 to TRBJ2-7; D may be TRBD2 (5 bases). The CDR3 is 12 amino acids. The germline V gene has CDR1 LNHDA and CDR2 SQIVND (reference sequence). The V end was cut by 6 bases, the J end by 3 bases, with 9 bases between. CDR3 sequence (DNA): TGTGCCAGTAGCGGACGGGGCTACGAGCAGTACTTC. Its translation is CASSGRGYEQYF.

The genes are TRBV5-6 and TRBJ1-2; 10 bases line up with TRBD1. This CDR3 contains 13 residues. The V gene end was trimmed by 3 bases and the J gene end by 11 bases; junction bases not matched to a gene: 7. Germline V lookup: CDR1 SGHDT, CDR2 YYEEEE. CDR3 amino acids: CASSSGQGSLYTF. The CDR3 DNA reads as TGTGCCAGCAGCTCGGGACAGGGGTCGCTATACACCTTC.

For this clone: The same CDR3 can be traced to other DNA sequences in this sample. The J gene is TRBJ1-3, the V gene TRBV15; possibly TRBD1 for D (6 bases). From germline, CDR1 is LNHNV and CDR2 YYDKDF (reference sequence). V lost 0 bases to trimming and J lost 4 bases, with 10 bases between them. The CDR3 contains 15 residues. CDR3 in DNA: TGTGCCACCAGCAGAGACAGGGGTTCCGGAAACACCATATATTTT. Encoded protein: CATSRDRGSGNTIYF.

The rearrangement uses TRBV11-1 and TRBJ2-1; TRBD1 might be the D (6 bases). Trimming stripped 1 base from V and 10 bases from J, with 11 bases between. Germline CDR1 is SGHAT and CDR2 is FQDESV (reference sequence). CDR3 size: 13 residues. In DNA, the CDR3 is TGTGCCAGCAGCTTAGGGCAGAGGGGGGAGCAGTTCTTC. Its protein product is CASSLGQRGEQFF.

The chain links TRBV4-2 to TRBJ2-1, with 11 bases identical to TRBD2. Germline CDR1 and CDR2: LGHNA and YNFKEQ. With 3 bases clipped from V and 2 bases from J, the junction kept 12 bases outside the gene matches. The CDR3 totals 19 residues. The CDR3 nucleotides read TGTGCCAGCAGCCACCGGGGGGTAGCGGGAGGGCTTACCTACAATGAGCAGTTCTTC. Its translation: CASSHRGVAGGLTYNEQFF.

The chain couples TRBV10-3 to TRBJ2-5, with 10 bases that match TRBD2. Unmatched junction bases numbered 3, after V lost 6 bases and J lost 5 bases. The germline gives CDR1 ENHRY, CDR2 SYGVKD. The CDR3 is 13 amino acids. The CDR3 protein is CAIRTSGEETQYF. The CDR3 region has the DNA TGTGCCATCAGAACTAGCGGGGAGGAGACCCAGTACTTC.

The chain combines TRBV7-9 with TRBJ2-7; a possible D gene is TRBD1 (6 bases). Germline CDR1 reads SEHNR; CDR2 reads FQNEAQ (reference sequence). This CDR3 is 14 amino acids long. V was trimmed by 1 base and J by 2 bases, leaving 9 bases between them. CDR3 DNA: TGTGCCAGCAGCTTAGGGGGGCCGACCTACGAGCAGTACTTC. Protein product: CASSLGGPTYEQYF. Supplemented by reference TRBV7-9 and TRBJ2-7, the full variable domain reads DTGVSQNPRHKITKRGQNVTFRCDPISEHNRLYWYRQTLGQGPEFLTYFQNEAQLEKSRLLSDRFSAERPKGSFSTLEIQRTEQGDSAMYLCASSLGGPTYEQYFGPGTRLTVT.

The CDR3 loop reads CASSEARGGGRGYEQYF. The CDR3 coding sequence is TGTGCCAGCAGTGAAGCGCGCGGGGGGGGGCGGGGATACGAGCAGTACTTC. The chain joins TRBV6-1 to TRBJ2-7, with 9 bases lining up with TRBD2. The germline V gene has CDR1 MNHNS and CDR2 SASEGT. The CDR3 loop spans 17 amino acids. Losses at the gene ends were 0 bases for V and 4 bases for J; bases not matched to a gene: 10.

The rearrangement joins TRBV2 to TRBJ2-5; D is perhaps TRBD2 (5 bases). CDR3 length: 15 amino acids. The germline V and J ends were trimmed by 1 base and 4 bases, with 13 bases remaining between them. The V gene's germline CDR1 is SNHLY and CDR2 FYNNEI. This CDR3 reads CASSEGWEKRETQYF. DNA of the CDR3: TGTGCCAGCAGTGAAGGATGGGAGAAAAGAGAGACCCAGTACTTC.

The table lists this clone with a count of one. The rearrangement links TRBV6-5 to TRBJ2-7; a possible D gene is TRBD2 (5 bases). CDR1 is MNHEY and CDR2 is SVGAGI in the germline V gene. The CDR3 covers 13 residues. V was clipped by 10 bases and J by 1 base, with 14 bases between them. In DNA, the CDR3 is TGTGCCACTCTAAAACGGGGATCCTACGAGCAGTACTTC. Its translation: CATLKRGSYEQYF.

The rearrangement joins TRBV7-2 to TRBJ2-7; no clear D. The V end was cut by 6 bases, the J end by 0 bases, with 18 bases between. CDR3 size: 16 residues. Germline V gene sequence: CDR1 SGHTA, CDR2 FQGNSA. CDR3: CASSSSGRPSSYEQYF. The CDR3 nucleotides read TGTGCCAGCAGTAGTTCCGGCAGGCCAAGCTCCTACGAGCAGTACTTC. Looking up the rest from reference TRBV7-2 and TRBJ2-7 gives the full variable domain: GAGVSQSPSNKVTEKGKDVELRCDPISGHTALYWYRQSLGQGLEFLIYFQGNSAPDKSGLPSDRFSAERTGGSVSTLTIQRTQQEDSAVYLCASSSSGRPSSYEQYFGPGTRLTVT.

V gene TRBV6-1 combines with J gene TRBJ2-1; 10 positions match TRBD1. The germline gives CDR1 MNHNS, CDR2 SASEGT. The ends lost 3 bases at V and 9 bases at J; junction bases unmatched: 11. This CDR3 spans 16 amino acids. The CDR3 DNA sequence: TGTGCCAGCAGTGATCCGGGACAGGGGCTGGGGGGTGAGCAGTTCTTC. Translation: CASSDPGQGLGGEQFF.

The chain employs TRBV5-1 and TRBJ1-4; 9 bases are a match to TRBD1. V shed 2 bases, J shed 3 bases, and the junction held 8 bases outside the gene matches. Germline CDR1 is SGHRS and CDR2 is YFSETQ. This CDR3 is 17 amino acids long. The CDR3 spells CASSFSVQGAPNEKLFF. Written as DNA, the CDR3 is TGCGCCAGCAGCTTCAGTGTACAGGGGGCCCCTAATGAAAAACTGTTTTTT. The whole variable domain, filled in from reference TRBV5-1 and TRBJ1-4, reads KAGVTQTPRYLIKTRGQQVTLSCSPISGHRSVSWYQQTPGQGLQFLFEYFSETQRNKGNFPGRFSGRQFSNSRSEMNVSTLELGDSALYLCASSFSVQGAPNEKLFFGSGTQLSVL.

J is TRBJ2-2 and V is TRBV19; TRBD2 aligns across 8 bases. The CDR3 contains 16 residues. Germline CDR1 reads LNHDA; CDR2 reads SQIVND (reference sequence). The junction had 14 bases not matched to a gene; V was cut back by 7 bases and J by 7 bases. For the CDR3, the DNA is TGTGCCAGTAACTGGGCAGCGGGGGCCCGTCACGGGGAGCTGTTTTTT. The encoded protein is CASNWAAGARHGELFF.

The V gene is TRBV5-1, the J gene TRBJ2-5, with 7 bases aligning to TRBD2. The germline V gene encodes CDR1 SGHRS and CDR2 YFSETQ. The J segment lost 5 bases and the V segment lost 0 bases, leaving 1 base of the junction unmatched. The CDR3 runs 13 residues. CDR3 amino acids: CASSLELAETQYF. As DNA, the CDR3 is TGCGCCAGCAGCTTGGAACTAGCGGAGACCCAGTACTTC.

This chain connects TRBV25-1 to TRBJ1-3; the D gene is possibly TRBD1 (5 bases). In germline, CDR1 is MGHDK, CDR2 SYGVNS. The germline V and J ends were trimmed by 2 bases and 4 bases, with 9 bases remaining between them. This CDR3 has 14 residues. CDR3 DNA sequence: TGTGCCAGCAGTGAAAGGGGTGGAGGAAACACCATATATTTT. It translates to CASSERGGGNTIYF.